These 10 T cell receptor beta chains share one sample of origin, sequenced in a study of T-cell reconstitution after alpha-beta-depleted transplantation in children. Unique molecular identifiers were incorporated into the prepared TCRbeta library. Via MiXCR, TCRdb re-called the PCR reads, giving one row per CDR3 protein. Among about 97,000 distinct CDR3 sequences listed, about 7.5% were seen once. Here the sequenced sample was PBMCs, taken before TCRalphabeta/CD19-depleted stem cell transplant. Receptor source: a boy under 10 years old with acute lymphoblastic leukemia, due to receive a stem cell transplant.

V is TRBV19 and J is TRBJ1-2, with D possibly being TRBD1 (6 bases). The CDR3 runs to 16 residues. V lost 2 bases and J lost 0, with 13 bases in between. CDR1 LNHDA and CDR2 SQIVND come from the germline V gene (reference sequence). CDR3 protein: CASSIRRQASNYGYTF. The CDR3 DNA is TGTGCCAGTAGTATACGCCGACAGGCATCTAACTATGGCTACACCTTC.

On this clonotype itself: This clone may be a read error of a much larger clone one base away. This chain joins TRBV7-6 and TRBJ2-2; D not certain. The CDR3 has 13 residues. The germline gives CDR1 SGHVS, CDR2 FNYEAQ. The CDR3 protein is CAGSSTATGELFF. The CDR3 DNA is TGTGCCGGCAGCTCGACTGCGACCGGGGAGCTGTTTTTT. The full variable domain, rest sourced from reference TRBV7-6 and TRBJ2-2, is GAGVSQSPRYKVTKRGQDVALRCDPISGHVSLYWYRQALGQGPEFLTYFNYEAQQDKSGLPNDRFSAERPEGSISTLTIQRTEQRDSAMYRCAGSSTATGELFFGEGSRLTVL.

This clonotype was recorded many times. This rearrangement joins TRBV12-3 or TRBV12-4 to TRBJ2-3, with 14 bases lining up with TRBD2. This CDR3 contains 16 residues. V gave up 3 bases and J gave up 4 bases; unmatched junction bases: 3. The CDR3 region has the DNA TGTGCCAGCAGTTTCCGACTAGCGGGGGGGCCAGATACGCAGTATTTT. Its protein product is CASSFRLAGGPDTQYF.

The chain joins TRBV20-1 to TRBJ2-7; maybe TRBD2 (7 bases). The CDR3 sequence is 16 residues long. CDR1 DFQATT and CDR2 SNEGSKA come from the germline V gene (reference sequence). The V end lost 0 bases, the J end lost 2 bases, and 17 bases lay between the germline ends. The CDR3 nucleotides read TGCAGTGCTAGAGAAGGTAGGGGGGGGGCCCCCTACGAGCAGTACTTC. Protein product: CSAREGRGGAPYEQYF.

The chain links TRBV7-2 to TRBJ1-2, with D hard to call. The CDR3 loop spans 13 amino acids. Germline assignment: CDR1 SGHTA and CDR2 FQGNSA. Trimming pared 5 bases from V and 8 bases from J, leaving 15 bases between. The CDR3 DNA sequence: TGTGCCAGCAGCCTGAACGTCCCCCAAGGCTACACCTTC. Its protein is CASSLNVPQGYTF.

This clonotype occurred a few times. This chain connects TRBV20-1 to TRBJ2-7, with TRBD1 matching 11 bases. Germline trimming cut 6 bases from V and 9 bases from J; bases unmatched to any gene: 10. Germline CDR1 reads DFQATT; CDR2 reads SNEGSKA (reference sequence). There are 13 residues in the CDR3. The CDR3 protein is CSAWGDRGNGQYF. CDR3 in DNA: TGCAGTGCCTGGGGGGACAGGGGGAATGGGCAGTACTTC.

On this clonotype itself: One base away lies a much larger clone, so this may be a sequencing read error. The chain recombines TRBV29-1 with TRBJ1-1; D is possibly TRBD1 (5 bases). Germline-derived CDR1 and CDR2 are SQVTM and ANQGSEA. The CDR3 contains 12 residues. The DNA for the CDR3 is TGCGGCGTTGAGTTCAGGGTAACTGAAGCTTTCTTT. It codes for CGVEFRVTEAFF.

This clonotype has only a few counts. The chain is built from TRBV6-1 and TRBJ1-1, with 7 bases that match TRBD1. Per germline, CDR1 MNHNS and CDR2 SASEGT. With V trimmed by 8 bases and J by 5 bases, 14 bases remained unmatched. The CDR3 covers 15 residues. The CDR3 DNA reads TGTGCCAGCGCCCGGACAGGATATTCGGGGACTGAAGCTTTCTTT. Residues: CASARTGYSGTEAFF.

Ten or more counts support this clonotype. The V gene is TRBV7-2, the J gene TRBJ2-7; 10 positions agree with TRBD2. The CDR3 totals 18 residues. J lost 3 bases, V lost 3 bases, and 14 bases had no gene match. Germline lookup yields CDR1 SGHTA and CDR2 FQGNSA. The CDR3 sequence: CASSFPSSGGAGVYEQYF. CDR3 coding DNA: TGTGCCAGCAGCTTTCCTTCCAGCGGGGGGGCGGGGGTCTACGAGCAGTACTTC.

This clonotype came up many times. Here the CDR3 DNA reads TGTGCCAGCAGCCACGGTCGGGGGCGACGTGCTTTCTTT. Protein product: CASSHGRGRRAFF. The chain recombines TRBV3-1 with TRBJ1-1; possibly TRBD1 for D (6 bases). Germline CDR1 is LGHDT and CDR2 is YNNKEL (reference sequence). The CDR3 is 13 amino acids. V was cut by 3 bases and J by 11 bases, with 16 bases left in between. Combining the CDR3 with reference TRBV3-1 and TRBJ1-1 gives the whole variable domain DTAVSQTPKYLVTQMGNDKSIKCEQNLGHDTMYWYKQDSKKFLKIMFSYNNKELIINETVPNRFSPKSPDKAHLNLHINSLELGDSAVYFCASSHGRGRRAFFGQGTRLTVV.